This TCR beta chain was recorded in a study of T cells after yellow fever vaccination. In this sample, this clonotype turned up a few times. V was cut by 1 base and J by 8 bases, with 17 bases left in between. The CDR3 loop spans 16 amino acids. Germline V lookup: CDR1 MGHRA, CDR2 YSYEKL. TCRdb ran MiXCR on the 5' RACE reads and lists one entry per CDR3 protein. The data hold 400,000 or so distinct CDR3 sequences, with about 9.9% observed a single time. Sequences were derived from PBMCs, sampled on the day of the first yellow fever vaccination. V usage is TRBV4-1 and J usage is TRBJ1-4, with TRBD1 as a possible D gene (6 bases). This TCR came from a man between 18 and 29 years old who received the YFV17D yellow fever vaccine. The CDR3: CASSQVPPWTDEKLFF. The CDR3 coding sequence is TGCGCCAGCAGCCAAGTCCCCCCATGGACAGACGAAAAACTGTTTTTT.